This T cell receptor beta chain was sequenced for a study of blood T cell repertoires in COVID-19. Study summary: Sample material is recorded as cDNA or gDNA derived from T cells, B-cell-depleted T cells, or PBMCs.

CDR1 SGHAT and CDR2 FQNNGV come from the germline V gene. V was trimmed by 3 bases and J by 2 bases, leaving 23 bases between them. The CDR3 has 19 amino acids. Only a few counts were recorded for this clone. How the authors handled the data: Cell counts per sample came from amplifying reference gene primers. The method was immunoSEQ multiplex PCR; TCRdb's version includes in-frame clones alone and lacks a portion of them. V and J calls and clone size follow that table, whereas D and trimming were derived from the DNA. The profile covers over 150,000 clones, with more than 70% appearing a single time and roughly an eighth taken by the ten largest.

The sequencing sample was made of peripheral blood. The receptor was isolated from a man between 18 and 29 years old with active or convalescent COVID-19. The rearrangement links TRBV11-2 to TRBJ2-1; tentative D call: TRBD2 (6 bases). The CDR3, as DNA: TGTGCCAGCAGCTTGGGTCCTATTTGGTCTAGCGAAGCCTACAATGAGCAGTTCTTC. Its translation: CASSLGPIWSSEAYNEQFF.